Below are 17 T cell receptor beta chains sequenced from a single sample in a study of T cells in Graves' hyperthyroidism and ophthalmopathy. TCR beta CDR3 regions were amplified from RNA transcripts. When the TCR CDR3 underwent first-round RT-PCR, the HTBI primer set was used. Via MiXCR, TCRdb re-called the multiplex PCR reads, giving one row per CDR3 protein. The table includes over 450,000 distinct CDR3 sequences, 15% to 20% detected once. Material: blood. The receptors derive from a woman aged 18-35 years with Graves' ophthalmopathy.

The sample holds many counts of this clonotype. The rearrangement uses TRBV2 and TRBJ1-6; D possibly corresponds to TRBD1 (5 bases). Germline assignment: CDR1 SNHLY and CDR2 FYNNEI. Trimming took off 7 bases at V and 7 bases at J, with 11 bases between the two ends. This CDR3 has 13 amino acids. The CDR3: CASKGTENSPLHF. Here the CDR3 DNA reads TGTGCCAGCAAAGGGACGGAGAATTCACCCCTCCACTTT. Variable domain in full (rest from reference TRBV2 and TRBJ1-6): EPEVTQTPSHQVTQMGQEVILRCVPISNHLYFYWYRQILGQKVEFLVSFYNNEISEKSEIFDDQFSVERPDGSNFTLKIRSTKLEDSAMYFCASKGTENSPLHFGNGTRLTVT.

This clonotype appeared many times. The rearrangement uses TRBV3-1 and TRBJ2-1; D is uncertain. Germline CDR1 LGHDT, CDR2 YNNKEL (reference sequence). Trimming shortened V by 1 base and J by 4 bases, and 8 bases separated the two germline ends. The CDR3 is 14 amino acids. In DNA form, the CDR3 reads TGTGCCAGCAGCCAAGGCCAGCGATACAATGAGCAGTTCTTC. Translating it yields CASSQGQRYNEQFF.

This clonotype was seen at least ten times. V and J are TRBV11-2 and TRBJ1-1; unclear D gene. Per the germline V gene, CDR1 is SGHAT and CDR2 is FQNNGV. Deletions cut 1 base from V and 11 bases from J, with 14 bases between. This CDR3 comprises 13 residues. In nucleotides, the CDR3 is TGTGCCAGCAGCTTAGCCACCGAAAGGGAGGCTTTCTTT. Translation gives CASSLATEREAFF.

This clonotype was observed a few times. CDR3 in amino acids: CASRESLRLGEQYF. CDR3 nucleotides: TGTGCCAGCCGGGAAAGTCTGAGACTGGGGGAGCAGTACTTC. This chain links TRBV6-1 with TRBJ2-7; tentatively, D is TRBD2 (5 bases). The CDR3 spans 14 residues. The germline V gene encodes CDR1 MNHNS and CDR2 SASEGT. Trimming removed 8 bases from V and 7 bases from J, with 21 bases in between.

Ten or more counts support this clonotype. The chain carries TRBV15 and TRBJ2-1; D perhaps matches TRBD1 (6 bases). V lost 3 bases, J lost 0 bases, and 9 bases lay in between. CDR1 LNHNV and CDR2 YYDKDF come from the germline V gene (reference sequence). This CDR3 comprises 15 residues. CDR3 bases: TGTGCCACCAGCAGTGACAGGCGCTCCTACAATGAGCAGTTCTTC. This sequence encodes CATSSDRRSYNEQFF.

In DNA form, the CDR3 reads TGTGCCAGTAACCCTTCCGGGACTAACTCCTACGAGCAGTACTTC. The encoded protein is CASNPSGTNSYEQYF. The gene calls are TRBV19 and TRBJ2-7, with 7 bases identical to TRBD2. Germline CDR1 LNHDA, CDR2 SQIVND (reference sequence). V lost 7 bases, J lost 0 bases, and 9 bases stayed unmatched. The CDR3 has 15 residues.

Many counts were recorded for this clonotype. The chain uses TRBV10-3 and TRBJ2-1; 7 bases are a match to TRBD2. V dropped 3 bases and J dropped 10; count of bases not matched to a gene: 15. Germline loops: CDR1 ENHRY, CDR2 SYGVKD. The CDR3 sequence is 16 residues long. The CDR3 DNA follows: TGTGCCATCAGTGAAGGCGGGGGACGTATTAATGGGGAGCAGTTCTTC. Translating it yields CAISEGGGRINGEQFF.

This clonotype was detected only a few times. The DNA for the CDR3 is TGTGCCAGTAGTATACAGGGGGTATCCAATGAGCAGTTCTTC. Its protein product is CASSIQGVSNEQFF. The rearrangement uses TRBV19 and TRBJ2-1; TRBD1 matches at 7 bases. Per germline, CDR1 LNHDA and CDR2 SQIVND (reference sequence). V trimming: 2 bases; J trimming: 6 bases; junction bases outside the gene matches: 4. The CDR3 extends over 14 amino acids.

This clonotype came up many times. The chain uses TRBV27 and TRBJ2-7, with 14 nucleotides matching TRBD2. Germline assignment: CDR1 MNHEY and CDR2 SMNVEV (reference sequence). V gave up 6 bases and J gave up 6 bases; unmatched junction bases: 7. The CDR3 has 15 residues. CDR3 DNA sequence: TGTGCCAGCAGCCCGGGGACTAGCGGGAGTGGCGAGCAGTACTTC. Amino acids: CASSPGTSGSGEQYF.

The gene calls are TRBV7-2 and TRBJ2-1, with D unclear. In germline, CDR1 is SGHTA, CDR2 FQGNSA. This CDR3 contains 12 residues. Deletions cut 1 base from V and 13 bases from J, with 11 bases between. CDR3 nucleotide sequence: TGTGCCAGCAGCTTAGGTCAAGGAGTACAGTTCTTC. Its translation: CASSLGQGVQFF.

This clonotype was observed at least ten times. The rearrangement links TRBV7-2 to TRBJ1-1, with D perhaps matching TRBD1 (5 bases). Trimming left V 5 bases short and J 4 bases short, with 14 bases between. CDR1 is SGHTA, CDR2 FQGNSA, per germline. CDR3 size: 14 residues. DNA of the CDR3: TGTGCCAGCAGCCCAACCGGGACTTTCACTGAAGCTTTCTTT. This sequence encodes CASSPTGTFTEAFF.

CDR3 region: CASRKTGGGSGNTIYF. CDR3 DNA sequence: TGTGCCAGCAGGAAGACAGGGGGCGGTTCAGGAAACACCATATATTTT. The chain is built from TRBV4-2 and TRBJ1-3; TRBD1 agrees at 10 bases. Trimming took 6 bases from V and 4 from J; bases not matched to a gene: 9. This CDR3 spans 16 amino acids. Germline V gene sequence: CDR1 LGHNA, CDR2 YNFKEQ.

This clonotype was recorded at least ten times. V gene TRBV28 combines with J gene TRBJ2-1; tentatively, D is TRBD1 or TRBD2 (6 bases each). Germline V gives CDR1 MDHEN, CDR2 SYDVKM. Deletions cut 5 bases from V and 9 bases from J, with 14 bases between. CDR3 length: 13 residues. The CDR3 sequence: CASSLKEGGEQFF. The DNA of the CDR3 is TGTGCCAGCAGTCTCAAAGAGGGGGGTGAGCAGTTCTTC.

Many counts were recorded for this clonotype. The chain is built from TRBV7-8 and TRBJ2-7, with TRBD2 as a possible D gene (5 bases). CDR3 length: 14 residues. Germline V gene data show CDR1 as SGHVS and CDR2 as FQNEAQ. V gave up 5 bases and J gave up 2 bases, with 13 bases separating them. CDR3 sequence reads: CASSPSGSAYEQYF. DNA of the CDR3: TGTGCCAGCAGCCCGTCGGGGAGCGCCTACGAGCAGTACTTC.

The V and J genes are TRBV20-1 and TRBJ1-1; the D is unclear. The CDR3 spans 12 residues. Germline V lookup: CDR1 DFQATT, CDR2 SNEGSKA (reference sequence). V gave up 5 bases and J gave up 6 bases, with 13 bases separating them. CDR3 sequence (DNA): TGCAGTGCTCCGCCTTTGGTCTCTGAAGCTTTCTTT. Translation: CSAPPLVSEAFF.

The chain employs TRBV29-1 and TRBJ2-1, with 11 bases identical to TRBD2. CDR1 is SQVTM, CDR2 ANQGSEA, per germline. V shed 4 bases, J shed 8 bases, and the junction held 13 bases outside the gene matches. The CDR3 covers 16 residues. CDR3 sequence reads: CSVGVVGTSGTDEQFF. CDR3 DNA: TGCAGCGTTGGTGTTGTAGGGACTAGCGGAACGGATGAGCAGTTCTTC.

This clonotype was seen ten or more times. Because the CDR3's place on the DNA is in doubt, the DNA is left out and the CDR3 is given as listed by TCRdb. The chain uses TRBV27 and TRBJ2-2; the table's D call, TRBD1, has no DNA check behind it. Germline values: CDR1 MNHEY, CDR2 SMNVEV (reference sequence). The CDR3 is 15 amino acids in total, end residues counted. The CDR3 here is CASSSSGHLTGELFF.